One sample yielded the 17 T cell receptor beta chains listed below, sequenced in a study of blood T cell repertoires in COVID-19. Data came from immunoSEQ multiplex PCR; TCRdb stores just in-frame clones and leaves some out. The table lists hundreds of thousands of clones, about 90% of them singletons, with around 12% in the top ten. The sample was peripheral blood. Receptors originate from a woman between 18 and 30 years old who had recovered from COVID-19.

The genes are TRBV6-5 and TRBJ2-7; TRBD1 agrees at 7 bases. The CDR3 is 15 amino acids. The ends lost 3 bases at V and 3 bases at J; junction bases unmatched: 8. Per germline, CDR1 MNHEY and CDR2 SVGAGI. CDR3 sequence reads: CASSYSPGQNYEQYF. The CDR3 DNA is TGTGCCAGCAGTTATTCTCCGGGACAGAACTACGAGCAGTACTTC.

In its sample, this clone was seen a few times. The CDR3 loop reads CASRDRGSDYGYTF. The DNA for the CDR3 is TGTGCCAGTAGGGACAGGGGTTCTGACTATGGCTACACCTTC. V gene TRBV19 combines with J gene TRBJ1-2; 9 bases map to TRBD1. V shed 6 bases and J 3 bases; nucleotides not matched to a gene: 5. This CDR3 is built from 14 residues. Germline V gene lookup returns CDR1 LNHDA and CDR2 SQIVND (reference sequence).

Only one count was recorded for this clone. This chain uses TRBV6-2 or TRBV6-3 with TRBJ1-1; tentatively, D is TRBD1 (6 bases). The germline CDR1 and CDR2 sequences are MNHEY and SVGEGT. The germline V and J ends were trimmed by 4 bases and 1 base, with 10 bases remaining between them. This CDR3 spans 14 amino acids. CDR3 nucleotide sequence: TGTGCCAGCAGTTTAACAGGGCCGAACACTGAAGCTTTCTTT. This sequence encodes CASSLTGPNTEAFF.

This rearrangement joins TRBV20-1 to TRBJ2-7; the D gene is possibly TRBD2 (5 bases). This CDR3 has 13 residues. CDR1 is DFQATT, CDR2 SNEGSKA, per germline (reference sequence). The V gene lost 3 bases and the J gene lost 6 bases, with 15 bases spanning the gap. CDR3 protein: CSASELASTEQYF. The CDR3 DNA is TGCAGTGCTAGTGAGCTAGCCTCTACCGAGCAGTACTTC.

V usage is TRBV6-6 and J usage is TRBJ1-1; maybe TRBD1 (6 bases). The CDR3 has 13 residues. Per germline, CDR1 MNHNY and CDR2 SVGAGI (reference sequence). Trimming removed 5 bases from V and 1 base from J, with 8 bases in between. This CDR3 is CASSGQTNTEAFF. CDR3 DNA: TGTGCCAGCAGTGGACAGACGAACACTGAAGCTTTCTTT.

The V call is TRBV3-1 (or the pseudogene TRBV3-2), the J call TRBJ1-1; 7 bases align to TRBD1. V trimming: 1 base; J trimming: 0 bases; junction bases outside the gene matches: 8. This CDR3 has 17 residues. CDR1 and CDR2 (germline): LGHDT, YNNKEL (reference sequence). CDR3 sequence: CASSQGRDSLMNTEAFF. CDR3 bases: TGTGCCAGCAGCCAAGGACGGGACAGCTTAATGAACACTGAAGCTTTCTTT.

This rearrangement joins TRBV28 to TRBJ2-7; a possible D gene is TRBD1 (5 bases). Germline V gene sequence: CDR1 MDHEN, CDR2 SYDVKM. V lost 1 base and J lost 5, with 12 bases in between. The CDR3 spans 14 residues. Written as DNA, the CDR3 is TGTGCCAGCAGTTTATTAGGGGAAAACAACGAGCAGTACTTC. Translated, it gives CASSLLGENNEQYF. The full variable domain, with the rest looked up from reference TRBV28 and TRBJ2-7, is DVKVTQSSRYLVKRTGEKVFLECVQDMDHENMFWYRQDPGLGLRLIYFSYDVKMKEKGDIPEGYSVSREKKERFSLILESASTNQTSMYLCASSLLGENNEQYFGPGTRLTVT.

This CDR3 reads CASRPTGIQETQYF. The CDR3 bases are TGTGCCAGCAGGCCGACAGGGATCCAAGAGACCCAGTACTTC. The genes are TRBV11-2 and TRBJ2-5; 7 bases line up with TRBD1. The CDR3 has 14 amino acids. J lost 1 base, V lost 6 bases, and 5 bases had no gene match. CDR1 is SGHAT, CDR2 FQNNGV, per germline.

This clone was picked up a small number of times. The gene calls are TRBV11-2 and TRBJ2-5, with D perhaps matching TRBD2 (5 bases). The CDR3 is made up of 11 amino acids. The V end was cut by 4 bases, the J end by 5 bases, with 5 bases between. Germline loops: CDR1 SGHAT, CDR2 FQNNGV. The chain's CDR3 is CASSSGETQYF. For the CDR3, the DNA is TGTGCCAGCAGCTCGGGGGAGACCCAGTACTTC.

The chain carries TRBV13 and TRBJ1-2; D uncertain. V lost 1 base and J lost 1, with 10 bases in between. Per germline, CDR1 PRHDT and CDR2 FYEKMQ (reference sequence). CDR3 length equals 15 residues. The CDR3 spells CASSLVAGGNYGYTF. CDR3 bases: TGTGCCAGCAGCTTAGTGGCGGGAGGTAACTATGGCTACACCTTC.

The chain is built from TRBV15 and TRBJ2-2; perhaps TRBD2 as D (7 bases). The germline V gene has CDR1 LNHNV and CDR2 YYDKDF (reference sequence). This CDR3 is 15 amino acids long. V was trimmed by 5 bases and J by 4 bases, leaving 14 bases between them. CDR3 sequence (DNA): TGTGCCACCAGCGAGGGGGGGGCGAGCACCGGGGAGCTGTTTTTT. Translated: CATSEGGASTGELFF. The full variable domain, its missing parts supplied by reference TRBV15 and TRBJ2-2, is DAMVIQNPRYQVTQFGKPVTLSCSQTLNHNVMYWYQQKSSQAPKLLFHYYDKDFNNEADTPDNFQSRRPNTSFCFLDIRSPGLGDTAMYLCATSEGGASTGELFFGEGSRLTVL.

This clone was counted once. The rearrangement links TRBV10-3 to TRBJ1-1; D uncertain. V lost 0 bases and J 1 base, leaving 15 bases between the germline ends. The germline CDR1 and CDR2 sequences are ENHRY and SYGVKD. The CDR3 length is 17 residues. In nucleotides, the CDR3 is TGTGCCATCAGTGAGTCGTTTTCCGATCGGGGGAACACTGAAGCTTTCTTT. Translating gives CAISESFSDRGNTEAFF.

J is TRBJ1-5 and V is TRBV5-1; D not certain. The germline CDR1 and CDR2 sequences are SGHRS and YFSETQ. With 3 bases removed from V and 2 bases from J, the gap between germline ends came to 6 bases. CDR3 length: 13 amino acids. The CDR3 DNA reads TGCGCCAGCAGCTCCCAGGGCAATCAGCCCCAGCATTTT. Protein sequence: CASSSQGNQPQHF.

The CDR3 is CASSRRTGVDTEAFF. The CDR3 nucleotides read TGTGCCAGCAGCCGGAGGACAGGTGTGGACACTGAAGCTTTCTTT. The chain uses TRBV5-4 and TRBJ1-1; 7 nucleotides agree with TRBD1. The V and J ends lost 4 bases and 3 bases, in that order; junction bases with no gene match: 9. CDR3 length: 15 amino acids. CDR1 and CDR2 (germline): SGHNT, YYREEE (reference sequence). The full variable domain, its missing parts supplied by reference TRBV5-4 and TRBJ1-1, is ETGVTQSPTHLIKTRGQQVTLRCSSQSGHNTVSWYQQALGQGPQFIFQYYREEENGRGNFPPRFSGLQFPNYSSELNVNALELDDSALYLCASSRRTGVDTEAFFGQGTRLTVV.

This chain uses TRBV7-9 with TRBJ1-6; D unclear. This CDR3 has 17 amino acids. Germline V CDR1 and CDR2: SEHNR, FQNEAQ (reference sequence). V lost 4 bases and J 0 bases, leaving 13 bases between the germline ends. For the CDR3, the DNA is TGTGCCAGCAGCTCAACAGTAGGGAGCTCCTATAATTCACCCCTCCACTTT. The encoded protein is CASSSTVGSSYNSPLHF.

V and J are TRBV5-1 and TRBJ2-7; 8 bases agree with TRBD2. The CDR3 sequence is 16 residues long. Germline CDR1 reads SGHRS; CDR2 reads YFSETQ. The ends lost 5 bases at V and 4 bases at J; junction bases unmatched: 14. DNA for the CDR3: TGCGCCAGCAGGCTCCGCGGAAGCGGGGGCGGTTACGAGCAGTACTTC. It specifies CASRLRGSGGGYEQYF.

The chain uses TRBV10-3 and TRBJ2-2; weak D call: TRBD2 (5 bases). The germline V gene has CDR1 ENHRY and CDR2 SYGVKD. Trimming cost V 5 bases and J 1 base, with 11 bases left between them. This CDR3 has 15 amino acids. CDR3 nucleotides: TGTGCCATCAGTCCCAGCGGAATGAACACCGGGGAGCTGTTTTTT. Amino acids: CAISPSGMNTGELFF.